This passage covers 10 T cell receptor beta chains from one sample sequenced in a study of CD4+ T cells in melanoma. Libraries were prepared by immunoSEQ multiplex PCR; TCRdb keeps only in-frame clonotypes and omits some of them. There are 9,500 to 12,000 clones in the sample; 55% to 80% occur only once, and 8% to 13% lies in the top ten. Sequenced sample: cells from a culture (not recorded whether cultured in vitro). Receptors were obtained from a human donor with melanoma.

This clone has only one observation. The genes are TRBV5-4 and TRBJ1-5, with a possible D match to TRBD1 (5 bases). Germline V gene data show CDR1 as SGHNT and CDR2 as YYREEE (reference sequence). This CDR3 contains 15 residues. V lost 0 bases and J lost 7, with 14 bases in between. CDR3 nucleotide sequence: TGTGCCAGCAGCTTGGCGGACACCACGGCCCAGCCCCAGCATTTT. This codes for CASSLADTTAQPQHF.

The chain is built from TRBV7-2 and TRBJ1-5; no clear D gene. Trimming cost V 0 bases and J 7 bases, with 4 bases left between them. This CDR3 has 12 residues. CDR1 is SGHTA, CDR2 FQGNSA, per germline. Written as DNA, the CDR3 is TGTGCCAGCAGCTTAGCAGGACAGCCCCAGCATTTT. Translating it yields CASSLAGQPQHF.

In its sample, this clone was seen a few times. The gene calls are TRBV5-1 and TRBJ1-6; D is unclear. Germline V gives CDR1 SGHRS, CDR2 YFSETQ. The CDR3 sequence is 14 residues long. The V and J ends lost 4 bases and 7 bases respectively, with 12 bases between them. The CDR3 sequence is CASSPTGGNSPLHF. The CDR3, as DNA: TGCGCCAGCAGCCCCACGGGTGGAAATTCACCCCTCCACTTT.

This chain joins TRBV6-5 and TRBJ2-2; TRBD1 might be the D (6 bases). Between the trimmed V and J ends, which lost 2 bases and 6 bases, there was a span of 13 bases. From germline, CDR1 is MNHEY and CDR2 SVGAGI. CDR3 size: 15 residues. The CDR3 sequence is CASSYAITGPGELFF. The CDR3 DNA reads TGTGCCAGCAGTTACGCTATCACAGGGCCCGGGGAGCTGTTTTTT.

The CDR3 loop reads CASSLAYGVGYTF. Written as DNA, the CDR3 is TGTGCCAGCAGCTTAGCATACGGGGTTGGCTACACCTTC. J is TRBJ1-2 and V is TRBV11-1; D unclear. CDR1 and CDR2 (germline): SGHAT, FQDESV (reference sequence). CDR3 length: 13 amino acids. V lost 0 bases, J lost 7 bases, and 9 bases lay in between.

This rearrangement joins TRBV2 to TRBJ2-7; 11 bases line up with TRBD2. Germline CDR1 is SNHLY and CDR2 is FYNNEI. This CDR3 has 15 amino acids. The J segment lost 3 bases and the V segment lost 7 bases, leaving 8 bases of the junction unmatched. The CDR3 sequence is CASMLLAGVFYEQYF. The CDR3, as DNA: TGTGCCAGCATGCTACTAGCGGGGGTTTTCTACGAGCAGTACTTC.

The rearrangement joins TRBV5-4 to TRBJ1-2; D uncertain. Germline CDR1 and CDR2: SGHNT and YYREEE (reference sequence). V lost 8 bases and J 3 bases, leaving 11 bases between the germline ends. CDR3 length equals 12 residues. The CDR3 here is CASSSRYYGYTF. DNA for the CDR3: TGTGCCAGTTCCAGCCGCTACTATGGCTACACCTTC.

This chain links TRBV6-1 with TRBJ1-2, with 8 bases identical to TRBD1. The CDR3 loop spans 16 amino acids. The J segment lost 5 bases and the V segment lost 1 base, leaving 9 bases of the junction unmatched. Germline CDR1 and CDR2: MNHNS and SASEGT. This CDR3 is CASSEVLWDRLYGYTF. Written as DNA, the CDR3 is TGTGCCAGCAGTGAAGTACTCTGGGACAGGCTTTATGGCTACACCTTC.

The rearrangement uses TRBV19 and TRBJ2-3; 12 positions agree with TRBD2. Germline V CDR1 and CDR2: LNHDA, SQIVND (reference sequence). The CDR3 runs 18 residues. With V trimmed by 4 bases and J by 2 bases, 10 bases remained unmatched. CDR3 in DNA: TGTGCCAGTAGTAAAAAGGCGGGACTAGCGGGCCTCACAGATACGCAGTATTTT. It translates to CASSKKAGLAGLTDTQYF.

This clone was counted a few times. The same CDR3 also results from other DNA sequences found in this sample. The chain joins TRBV2 to TRBJ2-7; TRBD2 is a possible D gene (6 bases). V was trimmed by 4 bases and J by 3 bases, leaving 13 bases between them. This CDR3 spans 14 amino acids. CDR1 SNHLY and CDR2 FYNNEI come from the germline V gene. The CDR3 here is CASSATGLGYEQYF. CDR3 nucleotides: TGTGCCAGCAGTGCAACGGGACTCGGCTACGAGCAGTACTTC.